These 5 T cell receptor beta chains share one sample of origin, sequenced in a study of shared clonotypes between healthy human individuals. Generated by immunoSEQ multiplex PCR, the TCRdb table keeps only in-frame clones and is missing some. The top ten hold about 1% of the sample, which has about 1.5 million clones, around 97% seen once. Input material: naive CD4+ T cells sorted from blood. Regarding subset: CD45RA+ positively selected. Receptors were obtained from a man aged 25 to 40 in good health.

The chain is built from TRBV18 and TRBJ1-4; possibly TRBD1 for D (5 bases). This CDR3 is 19 amino acids long. The germline V gene encodes CDR1 KGHSH and CDR2 LQKENI. Trimming shortened V by 4 bases and J by 0 bases, and 21 bases separated the two germline ends. In DNA form, the CDR3 reads TGTGCCAGCTCACACCGGGACCTAACTACATATTCAACTAATGAAAAACTGTTTTTT. Translated: CASSHRDLTTYSTNEKLFF. Filled out from reference TRBV18 and TRBJ1-4, the complete variable domain reads NAGVMQNPRHLVRRRGQEARLRCSPMKGHSHVYWYRQLPEEGLKFMVYLQKENIIDESGMPKERFSAEFPKEGPSILRIQQVVRGDSAAYFCASSHRDLTTYSTNEKLFFGSGTQLSVL.

The chain combines TRBV7-2 with TRBJ1-2; D is unclear. The CDR3 is made up of 14 amino acids. Germline lookup yields CDR1 SGHTA and CDR2 FQGNSA. The V gene lost 2 bases and the J gene lost 7 bases, with 14 bases spanning the gap. The CDR3 nucleotides read TGTGCCAGCAGCTTAAATCCTATAACAGTTGGCTACACCTTC. Translation: CASSLNPITVGYTF.

This chain links TRBV10-3 with TRBJ2-7; D gene uncertain. Germline values: CDR1 ENHRY, CDR2 SYGVKD. This CDR3 spans 14 amino acids. The V end lost 0 bases, the J end lost 1 base, and 7 bases lay between the germline ends. Written as DNA, the CDR3 is TGTGCCATCAGTGAGTCGCCTCGATCCTACGAGCAGTACTTC. Its translation: CAISESPRSYEQYF.

V usage is TRBV2 and J usage is TRBJ2-7, with D tentatively TRBD1 (6 bases). CDR1 and CDR2 (germline): SNHLY, FYNNEI. The V end was cut by 6 bases, the J end by 5 bases, with 11 bases between. The CDR3 totals 12 residues. The CDR3, as DNA: TGTGCCAGCAGCCAGGGGTTCCACGAGCAGTACTTC. This translates into CASSQGFHEQYF.

This clone was counted a single time. Other DNA sequences from this sample encode an identical CDR3 as well. This chain joins TRBV7-9 and TRBJ2-2; D call uncertain. The CDR3 runs 12 residues. CDR1 and CDR2 (germline): SEHNR, FQNEAQ (reference sequence). The V gene lost 4 bases and the J gene lost 4 bases, with 4 bases spanning the gap. CDR3 sequence: CASSSSTGELFF. Written as DNA, the CDR3 is TGTGCCAGCAGCTCCTCCACCGGGGAGCTGTTTTTT.